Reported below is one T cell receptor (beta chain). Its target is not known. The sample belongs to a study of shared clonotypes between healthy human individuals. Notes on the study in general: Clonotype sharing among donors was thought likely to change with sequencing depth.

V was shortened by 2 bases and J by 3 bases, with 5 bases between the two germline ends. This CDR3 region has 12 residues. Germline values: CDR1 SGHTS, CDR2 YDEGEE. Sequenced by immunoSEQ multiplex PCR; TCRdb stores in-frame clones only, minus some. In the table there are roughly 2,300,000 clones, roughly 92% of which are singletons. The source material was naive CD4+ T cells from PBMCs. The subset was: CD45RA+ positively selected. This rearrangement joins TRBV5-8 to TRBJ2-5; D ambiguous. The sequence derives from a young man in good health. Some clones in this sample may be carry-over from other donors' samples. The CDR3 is CASSLWEETQYF. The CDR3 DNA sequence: TGTGCCAGCAGCTTATGGGAAGAGACCCAGTACTTC.